This T cell receptor (beta chain) was sequenced in a study of blood T cell repertoires in COVID-19. Study at large: Samples taken during acute and convalescent COVID-19 were collected in the United States, Italy and Spain.

The CDR3 runs to 11 residues. In germline, CDR1 is MNHEY, CDR2 SVGAGI. Trimming took off 6 bases at V and 9 bases at J, with 6 bases between the two ends. Sequencing was performed with immunoSEQ multiplex PCR; in TCRdb, only in-frame clones are kept and a portion is missing. The data show around 300,000 clones, just over 85% seen once. The genes are TRBV6-5 and TRBJ1-6; D remains unclear. This TCR came from a woman aged 25-40 years with active or convalescent COVID-19. Sequenced input: peripheral blood. The CDR3, as DNA: TGTGCCAGCAGGGAGGCTTCACCCCTCCACTTT. It yields the protein CASREASPLHF.